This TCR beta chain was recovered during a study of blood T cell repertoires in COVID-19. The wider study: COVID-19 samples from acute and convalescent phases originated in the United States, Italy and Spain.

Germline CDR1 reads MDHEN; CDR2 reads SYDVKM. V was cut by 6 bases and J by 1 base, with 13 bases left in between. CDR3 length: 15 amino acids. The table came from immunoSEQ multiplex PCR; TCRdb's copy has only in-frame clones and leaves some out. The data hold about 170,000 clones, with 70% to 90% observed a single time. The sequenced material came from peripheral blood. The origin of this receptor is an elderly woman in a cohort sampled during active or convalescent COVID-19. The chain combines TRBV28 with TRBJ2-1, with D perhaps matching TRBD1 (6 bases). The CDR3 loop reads CASSSTGISYNEQFF. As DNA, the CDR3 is TGTGCCAGCAGCTCTACAGGGATTTCCTACAATGAGCAGTTCTTC.